A selection of T cell receptor beta chains follows, all from one sample in a study of blood T cell repertoires in COVID-19. Profiled with immunoSEQ multiplex PCR; TCRdb holds only in-frame clones, not every one. The table has about 200,000 clones, 80% to 85% seen once; the top ten hold approximately 7.6%. Sequencing was done on a sample of peripheral blood. These receptor sequences come from a woman of 80 years or more with COVID-19, enrolled during active disease. Both conserved end residues are part of each CDR3. The D gene is left open where the match is weak. Some rows mark clone size as missing; the rest say once, few, many or name a class of expanded clone.

TRBJ1-1 TRBV19 . . TGTGCCAGTAGCCGTACAGGGAAGTTAGGGAACACTGAAGCTTTCTTT CASSRTGKLGNTEAFF
TRBJ2-1 TRBV18 TRBD2 . TGTGCCAGCTCACACGGACTAGCGGGAGGGCCGAAGGATGGGCAGTTCTTC CASSHGLAGGPKDGQFF
TRBJ1-2 TRBV5-1 . . TGCGCCAGCAGTCCCGACAGCCAGACTCTCTATGGCTACACCTTC CASSPDSQTLYGYTF
TRBJ2-2 TRBV28 . once TGTGCCAGCAGGGAGACAGTCGGGGAGCTGTTTTTT CASRETVGELFF
TRBJ1-1 TRBV7-3 . . TGTGCCAGCAGCTTAACGTCTCGGGGGGCGCTGGGGACTGAAGCTTTCTTT CASSLTSRGALGTEAFF
TRBJ1-2 TRBV28 . . TGTGCCAGCGACACGAACTATGGCTACACCTTC CASDTNYGYTF
TRBJ1-3 TRBV19 . few TGTGCCAGTGCCCGACAATTCTTCTCTGGAAACACCATATATTTT CASARQFFSGNTIYF
TRBJ1-2 TRBV28 . few TGTGCCAGCAGTGTCAGGGTGCGGGGTGGCTACACCTTC CASSVRVRGGYTF
TRBJ2-1 TRBV5-1 . few TGCGCCAGCAGCAAAACTATTTACTCCTACAATGAGCAGTTCTTC CASSKTIYSYNEQFF
TRBJ2-7 TRBV2 . once TGTGCCAGCGCGTCGGTACAGGGACTATTCGAGCAGTACTTC CASASVQGLFEQYF
TRBJ1-6 TRBV9 . . TGTGCCAGCAGCGTAGAGTACCTTAATAGTTCACCCCTCCACTTT CASSVEYLNSSPLHF
TRBJ1-1 TRBV5-1 TRBD1 . TGCGCCAGCAGACTGGGACAGATGAACACTGAAGCTTTCTTT CASRLGQMNTEAFF
TRBJ2-5 TRBV3-1/TRBV3-2 TRBD2 . TGTGCCAGCAGCCCGCAAGCAGGGACTAGCGGGAGGAGAGAGACCCAGTACTTC CASSPQAGTSGRRETQYF
TRBJ2-5 TRBV7-3 TRBD1 . TGTGCCAGCAGCTTGGGACAGGGGCGCGGTCGAGAGACCCAGTACTTC CASSLGQGRGRETQYF
TRBJ1-3 TRBV28 TRBD1 . TGTGCCAGTTGGACAGGGCGAAACACCATATATTTT CASWTGRNTIYF
TRBJ1-2 TRBV6-1 . . TGTGCCAGCAGTGAAGCAGGGGTGGACTATGGCTACACCTTC CASSEAGVDYGYTF
TRBJ1-5 TRBV6-1 . few TGTGCCAGCAGTGAAGGGACACCGGCCCTTTTTCCCCAGCATTTT CASSEGTPALFPQHF
TRBJ1-2 TRBV30 . . TGTGCCTGGAGTGTGAGCGGAAAACATGGCTACACCTTC CAWSVSGKHGYTF
TRBJ2-1 TRBV7-3 . . TGTGCCAGCAGCTCATCGGCGGCTAGTCGAAAGTTCTTC CASSSSAASRKFF
TRBJ2-1 TRBV5-6 TRBD2 few TGTGCCAGCAGCATTAGCGGGGGGGCCACGAGGGAGCAGTTCTTC CASSISGGATREQFF
TRBJ2-7 TRBV3-1/TRBV3-2 . . TGTGCCAGCAGCCAAACAGGCTACGAGCAGTACTTC CASSQTGYEQYF
TRBJ2-7 TRBV5-1 . . TGCGCCAGCAGCTTGCCAGGGCAACTGGGCGAGCAGTACTTC CASSLPGQLGEQYF
TRBJ1-1 TRBV18 TRBD1 . TGTGCCAGCTCACCGAGCTTACAGGGGTGGACTGAAGCTTTCTTT CASSPSLQGWTEAFF
TRBJ1-2 TRBV5-1 TRBD1 . TGCGCCAGCAGCTTAACAGGGGATAACTATGGCTACACCTTC CASSLTGDNYGYTF
TRBJ2-7 TRBV28 . . TGTGCCAGCAGTCTCAGCGGTCCCTACGAGCAGTACTTC CASSLSGPYEQYF
TRBJ2-1 TRBV11-2 . . TGTGCCAGCAGCTTAACCGGTGTCTACAATGAGCAGTTCTTC CASSLTGVYNEQFF
TRBJ2-7 TRBV7-2 TRBD2 few TGTGCCAGCAGCTCCAAGCGGGGGTTTGATGAGCAGTACTTC CASSSKRGFDEQYF
TRBJ2-5 TRBV3-1/TRBV3-2 TRBD2 . TGTGCCAGCAGCCATACTAGGACTAGCGGGATAAAAGAGACCCAGTACTTC CASSHTRTSGIKETQYF
TRBJ1-1 TRBV10-2 . . TGCGCCAGCAGTCGAGGGCCCGACACTGAAGCTTTCTTT CASSRGPDTEAFF
TRBJ1-2 TRBV15 TRBD1 . TGTGCCACCAGTCATCCAGGACAGGGTTGGCACTATGGCTACACCTTC CATSHPGQGWHYGYTF
TRBJ2-1 TRBV9 . . TGTGCCAGCAGCGGTCAGGGCTGGGGCTACAATGAGCAGTTCTTC CASSGQGWGYNEQFF
TRBJ2-3 TRBV5-1 TRBD2 . TGCGCCAGCAGCCCACCTTTAGCCGGAGCGGGAGGCGCAGATACGCAGTATTTT CASSPPLAGAGGADTQYF
TRBJ2-4 TRBV6-5 . . TGTGCCAGCAGTCCCTCCGGACAGGCCAAAAACATTCAGTACTTC CASSPSGQAKNIQYF
TRBJ1-3 TRBV15 . . TGTGCCACCAGCAGAGCTTGGGGAGAGGGAAACACCATATATTTT CATSRAWGEGNTIYF
TRBJ1-1 TRBV10-2 . . TGCGCCAGCAGTGAAACAGGGCCTCTCTCTGAAGCTTTCTTT CASSETGPLSEAFF
TRBJ1-3 TRBV21-1 . . TGTGCCAGCAGCCCCGGAGGCTCTGGAAACACCATATATTTT CASSPGGSGNTIYF
TRBJ1-6 TRBV28 . few TGTGCCAGCAGTTTCGGACTCCTGAATTCACCCCTCCACTTT CASSFGLLNSPLHF
TRBJ1-1 TRBV2 TRBD1 . TGTGCCAGCAGAGCGGGCAGGGGGCTAAAAGGGAACACTGAAGCTTTCTTT CASRAGRGLKGNTEAFF
TRBJ1-3 TRBV7-2 . . TGTGCCAGCAGCTTAGGGAGGGTACCCATCTCTGGAAACACCATATATTTT CASSLGRVPISGNTIYF
TRBJ2-3 TRBV18 . . TGTGCCAGCTCCCTACGCACAGATACGCAGTATTTT CASSLRTDTQYF
TRBJ1-6 TRBV5-5 . . TGTGCCAGCGCACCAGGGGACGGGGTTAATTCACCCCTCCACTTT CASAPGDGVNSPLHF
TRBJ1-6 TRBV11-2 . . TGTGCCAGCTGGGAAGGGGTGGTAAATTCACCCCTCCACTTT CASWEGVVNSPLHF
TRBJ1-5 TRBV28 . . TGTGCCAGCACCCTGGGCAGGCACCAGCCCCAGCATTTT CASTLGRHQPQHF
TRBJ2-1 TRBV3-1/TRBV3-2 TRBD2 few TGTGCCAGCAGCCGCCGGACTAGCGGTTACAATGAGCAGTTCTTC CASSRRTSGYNEQFF
TRBJ1-1 TRBV29-1 . . TGCAGCGTCCCGGCAGGCAAAATGAACACTGAAGCTTTCTTT CSVPAGKMNTEAFF
TRBJ2-7 TRBV27 TRBD2 once TGTGCCAGCAAGCCTAGCGGGTCAAGCTCCTACGAGCAGTACTTC CASKPSGSSSYEQYF
TRBJ2-7 TRBV6-5 . . TGTGCCAGCAGTAGGGGGGGATTCTACGAGCAGTACTTC CASSRGGFYEQYF
TRBJ2-7 TRBV10-3 . . TGTGCCATCAGTGAGACAAACAGGGACGAGCAGTACTTC CAISETNRDEQYF
TRBJ1-4 TRBV18 TRBD1 . TGTGCCAGCTCACCCGGAGGGGGCCGAACTAATGAAAAACTGTTTTTT CASSPGGGRTNEKLFF
TRBJ2-2 TRBV5-1 TRBD1 once TGCGCCACCTCCCGGACAGGGAACACCGGGGAGCTGTTTTTT CATSRTGNTGELFF
TRBJ2-5 TRBV5-4 TRBD2 . TGTGCCAGCAGCCCTCTGAGGAGCGGGGCCGAGACCCAGTACTTC CASSPLRSGAETQYF
TRBJ2-5 TRBV12-3/TRBV12-4 TRBD2 . TGTGCCAGCAGTTCGGGACTAGGAGAGACCCAGTACTTC CASSSGLGETQYF
TRBJ2-5 TRBV18 TRBD1 . TGTGCCAGCTCACCAACGAGACAGGGCTTGCAAGAGACCCAGTACTTC CASSPTRQGLQETQYF
TRBJ1-3 TRBV5-1 TRBD1 . TGCGCCAGCAGCTTTGGGCCTGGACAGGGGGCAGGAAACACCATATATTTT CASSFGPGQGAGNTIYF
TRBJ1-5 TRBV5-1 . . TGCGCCAGCAGCTTGGATGGAGATCAGCCCCAGCATTTT CASSLDGDQPQHF
TRBJ2-2 TRBV4-1 . . TGCGCCAGCAGCCCAACATTCGGGGAGCTGTTTTTT CASSPTFGELFF
TRBJ1-2 TRBV27 TRBD1 . TGTGCCAGCAGTTCCGGGGGTCAGGGGGGACGGGGCTACACCTTC CASSSGGQGGRGYTF
TRBJ1-1 TRBV6-5 . once TGTGCCGCCAACCGGGTGAACACTGAAGCTTTCTTT CAANRVNTEAFF
TRBJ2-7 TRBV10-3 . . TGTGCCATCAGTGAGGGGCCCCCGGACAGACCTTCGGGGGAGCAGTACTTC CAISEGPPDRPSGEQYF
TRBJ1-3 TRBV30 . . TGTGCCTCTCGGGGATCTGGAAACACCATATATTTT CASRGSGNTIYF